The present T cell receptor (beta chain) was sequenced within a study of metastatic and nonmetastatic thyroid tumors. Study-level background: Repertoire comparison spanned blood and tumor or nodule tissue of malignant and benign thyroid patients.

Study-level findings and limits: Patients with malignant thyroid tumors reportedly had significantly higher TCR beta diversity than those with benign nodules, in blood and tumor.

In this sample, this clone turned up many times. The antigen is undetermined. Thyroid surgery was performed in patients who had received no treatment beforehand. Authors' methods: Researchers built a distant-metastasis classifier for papillary thyroid cancer that drew on CDR3 differences across clinicopathological groups. TCRdb used MiXCR to call clones anew from the PCR reads. The V and J calls shown here were made by TCRdb, not taken from the authors' results. The table records 85,000 to 95,000 clones, about 15% of them present only once. Sequenced sample: blood. The TCR sequence derives from a female donor with papillary thyroid cancer or a benign thyroid nodule (not recorded which). Some clones in this sample may be carry-over from other donors' samples.

For the CDR3, the DNA is TGCAGTGCTGCCGGGGGACTCGGGGCGCAGTACTTC. Its translation is CSAAGGLGAQYF. The rearrangement links TRBV20-1 to TRBJ2-7; a possible D gene is TRBD2 (6 bases). V dropped 5 bases and J dropped 9 bases, with 17 bases sitting between them. The germline CDR1 and CDR2 sequences are DFQATT and SNEGSKA (reference sequence). CDR3 length equals 12 residues.